This TCR beta chain was captured in a study of cytotoxic CD8 clonotypes in ibrutinib-treated CLL. About the study: Responses: approximately 25 partial, 2 complete; after median roughly 68 months, around 15 stayed remitted, roughly 12 progressed. Response samples came after a median roughly 13 months of treatment, range 6 to 36.

General study findings and limits: The study sampled sustained-remission and progressing patients at different times.

Assay used: immunoSEQ multiplex PCR; TCRdb lists only in-frame clones, some missing. The sample has 300,000 to 350,000 clones; just under 80% are singletons. Turning to this clone: Its cognate antigen is unknown.

This CDR3 has 13 amino acids. In germline, CDR1 is SGDLS, CDR2 YYNGEE. The junction had 2 bases not matched to a gene; V was cut back by 3 bases and J by 4 bases. The receptor's source is a human donor with chronic lymphocytic leukemia. The genes are TRBV9 and TRBJ2-7, with 9 bases fitting TRBD1. Material: PBMCs, obtained before ibrutinib treatment. CDR3 sequence reads: CASSDGTGYEQYF. CDR3 DNA sequence: TGTGCCAGCAGCGACGGGACAGGGTACGAGCAGTACTTC. The whole variable domain, remainder taken from reference TRBV9 and TRBJ2-7, is DSGVTQTPKHLITATGQRVTLRCSPRSGDLSVYWYQQSLDQGLQFLIQYYNGEERAKGNILERFSAQQFPDLHSELNLSSLELGDSALYFCASSDGTGYEQYFGPGTRLTVT.